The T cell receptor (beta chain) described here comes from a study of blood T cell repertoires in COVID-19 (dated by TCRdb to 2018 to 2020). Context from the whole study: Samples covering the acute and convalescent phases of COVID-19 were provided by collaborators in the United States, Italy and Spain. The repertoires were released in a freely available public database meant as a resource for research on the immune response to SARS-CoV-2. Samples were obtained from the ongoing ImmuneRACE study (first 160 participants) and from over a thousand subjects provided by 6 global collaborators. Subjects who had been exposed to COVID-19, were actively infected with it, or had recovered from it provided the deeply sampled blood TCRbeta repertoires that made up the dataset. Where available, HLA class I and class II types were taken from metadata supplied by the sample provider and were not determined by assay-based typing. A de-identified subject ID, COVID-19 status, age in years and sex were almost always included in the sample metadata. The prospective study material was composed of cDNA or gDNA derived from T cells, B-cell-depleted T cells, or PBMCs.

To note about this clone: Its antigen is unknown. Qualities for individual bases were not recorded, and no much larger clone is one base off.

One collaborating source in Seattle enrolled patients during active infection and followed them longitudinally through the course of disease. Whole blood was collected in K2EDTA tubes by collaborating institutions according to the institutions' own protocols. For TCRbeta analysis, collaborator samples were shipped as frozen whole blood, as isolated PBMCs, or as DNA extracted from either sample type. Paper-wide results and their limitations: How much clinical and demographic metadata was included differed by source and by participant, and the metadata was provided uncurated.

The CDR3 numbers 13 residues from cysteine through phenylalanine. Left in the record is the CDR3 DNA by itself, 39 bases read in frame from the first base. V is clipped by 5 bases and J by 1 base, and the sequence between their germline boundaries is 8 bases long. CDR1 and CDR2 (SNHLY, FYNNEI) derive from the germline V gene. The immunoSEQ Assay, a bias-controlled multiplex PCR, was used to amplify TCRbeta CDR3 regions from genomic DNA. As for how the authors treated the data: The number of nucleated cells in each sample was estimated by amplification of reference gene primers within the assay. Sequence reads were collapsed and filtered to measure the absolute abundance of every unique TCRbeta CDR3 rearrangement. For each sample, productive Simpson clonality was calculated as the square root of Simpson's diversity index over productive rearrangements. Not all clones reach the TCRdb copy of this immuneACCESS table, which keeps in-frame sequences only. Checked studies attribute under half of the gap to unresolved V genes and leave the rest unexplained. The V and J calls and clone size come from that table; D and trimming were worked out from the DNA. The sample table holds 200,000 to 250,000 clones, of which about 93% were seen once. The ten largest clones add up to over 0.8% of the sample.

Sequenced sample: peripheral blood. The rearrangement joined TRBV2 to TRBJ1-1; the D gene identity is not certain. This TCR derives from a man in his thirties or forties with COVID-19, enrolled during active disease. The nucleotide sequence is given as TGTGCCAGCAGTTGGCAGTCGAACACTGAAGCTTTCTTT. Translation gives CASSWQSNTEAFF.